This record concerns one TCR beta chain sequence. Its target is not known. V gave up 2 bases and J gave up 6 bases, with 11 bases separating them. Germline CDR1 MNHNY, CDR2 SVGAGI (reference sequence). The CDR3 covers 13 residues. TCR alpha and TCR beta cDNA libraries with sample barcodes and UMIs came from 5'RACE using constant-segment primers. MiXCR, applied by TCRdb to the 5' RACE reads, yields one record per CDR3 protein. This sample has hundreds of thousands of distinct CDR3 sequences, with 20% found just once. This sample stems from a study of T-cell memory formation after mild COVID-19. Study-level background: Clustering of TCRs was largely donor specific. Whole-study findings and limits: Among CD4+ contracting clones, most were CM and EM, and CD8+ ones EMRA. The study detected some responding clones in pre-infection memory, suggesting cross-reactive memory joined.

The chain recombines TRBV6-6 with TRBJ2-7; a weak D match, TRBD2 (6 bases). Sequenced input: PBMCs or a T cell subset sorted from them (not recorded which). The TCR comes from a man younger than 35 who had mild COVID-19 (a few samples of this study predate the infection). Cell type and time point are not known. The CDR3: CASSYVGEVEQYF. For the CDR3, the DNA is TGTGCCAGCAGTTACGTGGGGGAGGTCGAGCAGTACTTC.